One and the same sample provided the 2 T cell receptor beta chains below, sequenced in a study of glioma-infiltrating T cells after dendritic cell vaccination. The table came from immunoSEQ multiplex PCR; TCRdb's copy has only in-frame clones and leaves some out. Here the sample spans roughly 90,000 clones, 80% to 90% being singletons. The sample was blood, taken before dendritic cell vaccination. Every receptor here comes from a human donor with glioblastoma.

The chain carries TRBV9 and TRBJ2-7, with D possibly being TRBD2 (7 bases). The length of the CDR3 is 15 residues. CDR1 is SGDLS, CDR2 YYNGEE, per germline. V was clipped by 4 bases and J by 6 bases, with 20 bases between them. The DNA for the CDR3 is TGTGCCAGCAGCCTAGGTGGGGGGGGGCCCAGCGAGCAGTACTTC. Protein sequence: CASSLGGGGPSEQYF. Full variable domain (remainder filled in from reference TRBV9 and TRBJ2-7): DSGVTQTPKHLITATGQRVTLRCSPRSGDLSVYWYQQSLDQGLQFLIQYYNGEERAKGNILERFSAQQFPDLHSELNLSSLELGDSALYFCASSLGGGGPSEQYFGPGTRLTVT.

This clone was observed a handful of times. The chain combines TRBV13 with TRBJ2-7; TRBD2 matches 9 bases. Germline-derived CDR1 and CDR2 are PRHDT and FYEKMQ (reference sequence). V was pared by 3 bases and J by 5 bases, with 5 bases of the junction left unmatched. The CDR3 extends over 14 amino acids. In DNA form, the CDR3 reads TGTGCCAGCAGCTTTAGCGGGAGTTTCGACGAGCAGTACTTC. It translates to CASSFSGSFDEQYF.